This T cell receptor (beta chain) originates from a study of Graves' ophthalmopathy and Graves' hyperthyroidism (dated by TCRdb to the late 2010s). For the study in its entirety: A patient counted as having stable hyperthyroidism if there was no progression to ophthalmopathy within 18 months of follow-up. The study used TCR beta repertoire signatures to distinguish Graves' ophthalmopathy from Graves' hyperthyroidism and to predict progression to ophthalmopathy. In total, over 130 blood samples were TCR-sequenced: 40 to 45 ophthalmopathy, some 75 hyperthyroidism and some 17 hyperthyroidism-to-ophthalmopathy patients. To explore V-J signatures that distinguish ophthalmopathy from hyperthyroidism, a discovery set of 100 patients was enrolled, made up of 40 to 45 with ophthalmopathy and some 60 with stable hyperthyroidism. An independent validation cohort comprised some 19 hyperthyroidism patients and over 15 patients who later progressed from hyperthyroidism to ophthalmopathy. T-cell repertoires of thyroid tissue and blood were compared in 5 or 6 hyperthyroidism patients. After sampling, hyperthyroidism patients received methimazole starting at 30 mg daily, and ophthalmopathy patients received high-dose intravenous methylprednisolone.

TCR beta CDR3 regions were amplified from RNA transcripts for repertoire sequencing. The first round of RT-PCR was done with HTBI primers and the Qiagen OneStep RT-PCR kit, and was followed by a second round of multiplex PCR, then size selection and purification. The libraries underwent paired-end sequencing with 100 bp reads on an Illumina HiSeq2000. Under the source paper's analysis protocol: Reads were processed with SOAPnuke, discarding reads with adapters, uncalled bases, mean Phred below 15, or no exact constant-primer or identifier match. High-quality paired reads were merged with COPE v1.2.5. Each unique nucleotide sequence was defined as a clonotype, and clonotypes were aligned to IMGT TRB V, D and J references with MiTCR v1.1. The analysis was limited to V-J combinations with a frequency above 0.0001, which together covered more than 99% of repertoires. A TCR clonal expansion and chaos score per V-J combination was defined as the ratio of F50 clonal expansion to chaos observed in the TCRdist matrix. Welch's t-statistics and random forest were used to reduce the features to about a dozen V-J combinations, which were then used as input to a naive Bayes classifier. The similarity between thyroid and blood repertoires was quantified using the Morisita-Horn index. TCRdb cleaned the public reads at Q25 with fastp, built clones with MiXCR and kept in-frame beta chains. Rows with one shared CDR3 protein collapse into an entry with the most common genes and DNA. None of the V and J calls come from the authors' own analysis; TCRdb made them. The sample yields around 1.1 million distinct CDR3 sequences; about two fifths were counted once. Approximately 12% of the sample is in the top ten clones.

Hyperthyroidism patients were newly diagnosed, were aged 18 to 65 years, and had a disease duration under 2 months. Patients with other autoimmune diseases, uncontrolled infections, pregnancy or lactation were excluded. Clinical symptoms, serum thyroxine, TRAb, thyroid ultrasound and orbital computed tomography were used for diagnosis. Total RNA was extracted using Trizol reagent, and RNA quality was checked on an Agilent 2100 Bioanalyzer. The V end loses 5 bases and the J end loses 7 bases, and a stretch of 18 bases separates them. From the germline V gene, CDR1 is MRHNA and CDR2 is SNTAGT. The CDR3 contains 15 residues, cysteine and phenylalanine counted. The retained sequence is limited to the CDR3, 45 bases, with the frame set at the first base. Only a few counts were recorded for this clonotype. The target of this receptor is not known. Within one base of it there is no much larger clone, and no base qualities were kept.

Points the paper makes about the study in general: In validation, the model predicted ophthalmopathy progression with more than 70% sensitivity and about 73% specificity; more than ten predicted patients were CT-confirmed with GO in a median of approximately 6.2 months. No statistical method was used to predetermine the sample size, and group allocation was not hidden from the investigators. Ophthalmopathy was separated from stable hyperthyroidism by the 13-signature model with 87.88% sensitivity and about 81% specificity in cross-validation and with 80%/75% in the test set. Most of the expanded thyroid clonotypes with a frequency above 0.001 were also detected in blood, and it was suggested that the thyroid immune response may be reflected by blood repertoires.

This clonotype originated in an adult man with Graves' hyperthyroidism. This chain is built from TRBV6-4 and TRBJ1-3, with TRBD1 as a weak D call on 5 bases. Sequences were obtained from peripheral blood or thyroid tissue (not recorded which). The sequence in DNA is TGTGCCAGCAGTTCCGCTCCAGGGACGAGCAACACCATATATTTT. Translation gives CASSSAPGTSNTIYF.